The 22 T cell receptor beta chains below come from one sample, sequenced in a study of beta chain features in type 1 diabetes. Expressed TCRB transcripts were sequenced, since all the RNA that had been isolated was reverse transcribed. Assay used: immunoSEQ multiplex PCR; TCRdb lists only in-frame clones, some missing. The sample consists of around 300,000 clones, around 15% of them appearing once. Sequencing input: central memory CD4+ T cells from blood. These receptors originate from a man aged 25 to 40 in good health.

The chain combines TRBV30 with TRBJ1-4; TRBD1 might be the D (5 bases). CDR1 is GTSNPN, CDR2 SVGIG, per germline (reference sequence). The germline V and J ends were trimmed by 7 bases and 8 bases, with 11 bases remaining between them. This CDR3 has 11 residues. The CDR3 bases are TGTGCCTCCTCCCGGGGGGAAAAACTGTTTTTT. Amino acid sequence: CASSRGEKLFF.

The V and J genes are TRBV6-6 and TRBJ2-1; maybe TRBD1 (6 bases). Germline V gene data show CDR1 as MNHNY and CDR2 as SVGAGI (reference sequence). CDR3 length: 13 amino acids. The germline V and J ends were trimmed by 7 bases and 7 bases, with 14 bases remaining between them. The CDR3 nucleotides read TGTGCCAGCACCCCGCTCACAGGGAATGAGCAGTTCTTC. Protein sequence: CASTPLTGNEQFF.

V gene TRBV11-2 combines with J gene TRBJ2-5; 7 nucleotides agree with TRBD2. This CDR3 is built from 15 residues. The trim removed 5 bases at V and 1 base at J, leaving 7 bases unmatched. Germline CDR1 SGHAT, CDR2 FQNNGV. The CDR3: CASSQNRLAQETQYF. In nucleotides, the CDR3 is TGTGCCAGCAGCCAGAATAGACTAGCCCAAGAGACCCAGTACTTC.

This clone was counted a few times. The chain is built from TRBV4-2 and TRBJ1-2, with D tentatively TRBD1 (5 bases). This CDR3 is 15 amino acids long. Germline assignment: CDR1 LGHNA and CDR2 YNFKEQ. Deletions cut 4 bases from V and 4 bases from J, with 16 bases between. In DNA, the CDR3 is TGTGCCAGCAGCCCTCAGGGTAACTCGCTCTATGGCTACACCTTC. The encoded protein is CASSPQGNSLYGYTF.

The sample holds a few counts of this clone. The V gene is TRBV7-2, the J gene TRBJ2-3; the match to TRBD2 covers 7 bases. CDR1 is SGHTA, CDR2 FQGNSA, per germline. The CDR3 has 14 residues. Unmatched junction bases numbered 1, after V lost 1 base and J lost 3 bases. CDR3: CASSLGLATDTQYF. The CDR3 region has the DNA TGTGCCAGCAGCTTAGGACTAGCAACAGATACGCAGTATTTT.

The table lists this clone with a few counts. This chain connects TRBV2 to TRBJ2-2; D is undetermined. The CDR3 covers 13 residues. Per germline, CDR1 SNHLY and CDR2 FYNNEI. Trimming shortened V by 9 bases and J by 4 bases, and 12 bases separated the two germline ends. CDR3 amino acids: CASRKGVTGELFF. The CDR3 DNA sequence: TGTGCCAGTCGGAAAGGTGTCACCGGGGAGCTGTTTTTT.

The chain recombines TRBV5-6 with TRBJ2-5, with D perhaps TRBD1 or TRBD2 (6 bases each). The germline V gene encodes CDR1 SGHDT and CDR2 YYEEEE. This CDR3 has 13 amino acids. The germline V and J ends were trimmed by 2 bases and 5 bases, with 10 bases remaining between them. CDR3 loop: CASSFQGRETQYF. The CDR3 region has the DNA TGTGCCAGCAGCTTCCAGGGGAGGGAGACCCAGTACTTC. Full variable domain (outside the CDR3, taken from reference TRBV5-6 and TRBJ2-5): DAGVTQSPTHLIKTRGQQVTLRCSPKSGHDTVSWYQQALGQGPQFIFQYYEEEERQRGNFPDRFSGHQFPNYSSELNVNALLLGDSALYLCASSFQGRETQYFGPGTRLLVL.

This clone has a handful of counts. V is TRBV2 and J is TRBJ2-1; D may be TRBD1 or TRBD2 (6 bases each). CDR1 and CDR2 (germline): SNHLY, FYNNEI. Between the trimmed V and J ends, which lost 5 bases and 9 bases, there was a span of 17 bases. CDR3 length equals 14 residues. The CDR3: CASSWGAIFGEQFF. CDR3 nucleotides: TGTGCCAGCAGTTGGGGGGCCATCTTTGGTGAGCAGTTCTTC. Filled out from reference TRBV2 and TRBJ2-1, the complete variable domain reads EPEVTQTPSHQVTQMGQEVILRCVPISNHLYFYWYRQILGQKVEFLVSFYNNEISEKSEIFDDQFSVERPDGSNFTLKIRSTKLEDSAMYFCASSWGAIFGEQFFGPGTRLTVL.

The rearrangement uses TRBV5-1 and TRBJ2-1; 7 bases match TRBD2. The CDR3 covers 16 residues. The germline V gene has CDR1 SGHRS and CDR2 YFSETQ. V shed 0 bases, J shed 4 bases, and the junction held 7 bases outside the gene matches. The CDR3 here is CASSLVGRGLYNEQFF. The CDR3, as DNA: TGCGCCAGCAGCTTGGTTGGGAGGGGATTATACAATGAGCAGTTCTTC.

The chain couples TRBV11-3 to TRBJ2-1; D possibly corresponds to TRBD2 (5 bases). The V end was cut by 5 bases, the J end by 7 bases, with 21 bases between. The CDR3 extends over 16 amino acids. The germline V gene encodes CDR1 SGHNT and CDR2 YENEEA. The CDR3: CASSLSGVGSYNEQFF. CDR3 in DNA: TGTGCCAGCAGCCTTTCCGGGGTGGGGAGCTATAATGAGCAGTTCTTC.

This clone was recorded at least ten times. The rearrangement links TRBV6-5 to TRBJ1-4; unclear D gene. CDR3 length: 14 residues. Trimming took 2 bases from V and 7 from J, leaving 11 bases between them. CDR1 is MNHEY, CDR2 SVGAGI, per germline. The CDR3 reads CASSYTGSSEKLFF. CDR3 in DNA: TGTGCCAGCAGTTACACGGGGTCGTCTGAAAAACTGTTTTTT.

Only a few counts were recorded for this clone. The chain combines TRBV27 with TRBJ1-4; perhaps TRBD1 as D (5 bases). CDR1 MNHEY and CDR2 SMNVEV come from the germline V gene (reference sequence). The CDR3 extends over 16 amino acids. V was cut by 3 bases and J by 0 bases, with 11 bases left in between. The CDR3 loop reads CASSFTTGTTNEKLFF. The CDR3, as DNA: TGTGCCAGCAGTTTTACTACAGGAACAACTAATGAAAAACTGTTTTTT.

This clone came up once. The chain recombines TRBV9 with TRBJ2-2; D perhaps matches TRBD2 (5 bases). V lost 5 bases to trimming and J lost 0 bases, with 8 bases between them. CDR1 SGDLS and CDR2 YYNGEE come from the germline V gene. CDR3 length equals 14 residues. CDR3 loop: CASSRTPNTGELFF. For the CDR3, the DNA is TGTGCCAGCAGTAGGACTCCGAACACCGGGGAGCTGTTTTTT.

This clone showed up just a few times. The gene calls are TRBV2 and TRBJ2-2; 7 nucleotides match TRBD2. Trimming at V came to 5 bases and at J to 7 bases, leaving 4 bases not matched to a gene. The CDR3 totals 13 residues. Germline assignment: CDR1 SNHLY and CDR2 FYNNEI. The CDR3 loop reads CASSYSGFGELFF. DNA for the CDR3: TGTGCCAGCAGTTATAGCGGGTTCGGGGAGCTGTTTTTT.

This clone has more than one count but fewer than ten. The chain employs TRBV30 and TRBJ1-5; tentative D call: TRBD1 (6 bases). The germline CDR1 and CDR2 sequences are GTSNPN and SVGIG (reference sequence). The CDR3 extends over 14 amino acids. Trimming stripped 7 bases from V and 0 bases from J, with 13 bases between. This CDR3 is CASSRGNSNQPQHF. The CDR3 DNA reads as TGTGCCTCATCAAGGGGGAATAGCAATCAGCCCCAGCATTTT.

The chain is built from TRBV11-2 and TRBJ1-1; maybe TRBD1 (6 bases). Per germline, CDR1 SGHAT and CDR2 FQNNGV. This CDR3 region has 12 residues. V lost 5 bases and J 6 bases, leaving 10 bases between the germline ends. This chain's CDR3 is CASSTYRAEAFF. CDR3 bases: TGTGCCAGCAGCACCTACAGGGCTGAAGCTTTCTTT. Full variable domain (remainder filled in from reference TRBV11-2 and TRBJ1-1): EAGVAQSPRYKIIEKRQSVAFWCNPISGHATLYWYQQILGQGPKLLIQFQNNGVVDDSQLPKDRFSAERLKGVDSTLKIQPAKLEDSAVYLCASSTYRAEAFFGQGTRLTVV.

This clone was seen a few times. The chain uses TRBV5-4 and TRBJ2-3; D remains unclear. V dropped 5 bases and J dropped 4 bases, with 14 bases sitting between them. The CDR3 is 14 amino acids. Germline assignment: CDR1 SGHNT and CDR2 YYREEE (reference sequence). This CDR3 is CASRVSYSADTQYF. The CDR3 bases are TGTGCCAGCAGGGTTAGTTATTCCGCAGATACGCAGTATTTT. The variable domain in full, with the rest retrieved from reference TRBV5-4 and TRBJ2-3, is ETGVTQSPTHLIKTRGQQVTLRCSSQSGHNTVSWYQQALGQGPQFIFQYYREEENGRGNFPPRFSGLQFPNYSSELNVNALELDDSALYLCASRVSYSADTQYFGPGTRLTVL.

This clone was counted only a few times. The V call is TRBV5-1, the J call TRBJ1-5; the match to TRBD1 covers 12 bases. Germline CDR1 is SGHRS and CDR2 is YFSETQ. This CDR3 spans 16 amino acids. Trimming at V came to 4 bases and at J to 6 bases, leaving 8 bases not matched to a gene. CDR3 coding DNA: TGCGCCAGCAGCATCGGGACAGGGGGCGCGGGTCAGCCCCAGCATTTT. Translation gives CASSIGTGGAGQPQHF.

The chain joins TRBV4-2 to TRBJ2-3; TRBD2 matches at 8 bases. The V segment lost 0 bases and the J segment 4 bases; nucleotides outside the gene matches: 6. Looked up from germline, CDR1 is LGHNA and CDR2 is YNFKEQ. The CDR3 covers 16 residues. CDR3 sequence reads: CASSQEGTSWSDTQYF. CDR3 DNA sequence: TGTGCCAGCAGCCAAGAGGGGACTAGTTGGTCAGATACGCAGTATTTT.

To note about this clone: Relative to the germline gene, one junction end is altered; a read error may explain this. The same CDR3 can be traced to other DNA sequences in this sample. This chain joins TRBV7-2 and TRBJ2-5, with D unresolved. The length of the CDR3 is 13 residues. The germline gives CDR1 SGHTA, CDR2 FQGNSA. CDR3 in DNA: TGTGCCAGCAGCTTAGGACTCCAAGAGACCCAATACTTC. Translated: CASSLGLQETQYF. Drawing the rest from reference TRBV7-2 and TRBJ2-5, the complete variable domain is GAGVSQSPSNKVTEKGKDVELRCDPISGHTALYWYRQSLGQGLEFLIYFQGNSAPDKSGLPSDRFSAERTGGSVSTLTIQRTQQEDSAVYLCASSLGLQETQYFGPGTRLLVL.

This rearrangement joins TRBV4-1 to TRBJ2-4, with TRBD1 matching 8 bases. Losses at the gene ends were 2 bases for V and 7 bases for J; bases not matched to a gene: 1. Germline V gene sequence: CDR1 MGHRA, CDR2 YSYEKL. CDR3 length: 13 amino acids. Written as DNA, the CDR3 is TGCGCCAGCAGCCAACAGGGGGCGAACATTCAGTACTTC. Translating it yields CASSQQGANIQYF.

The sample holds a few counts of this clone. The CDR3 DNA follows: TGTGCCAGCCATCTTGATACCGGGGAGCTGTTTTTT. Translating it yields CASHLDTGELFF. The chain uses TRBV11-3 and TRBJ2-2; D gene unclear. This CDR3 comprises 12 residues. V shed 8 bases and J shed 5 bases, with 9 bases lying between them. In germline, CDR1 is SGHNT, CDR2 YENEEA.